This T cell receptor (beta chain) originates from a study of beta chain features in type 1 diabetes. V gave up 9 bases and J gave up 1 base, with 13 bases separating them. This CDR3 has 14 amino acids. From germline, CDR1 is SGHRS and CDR2 YFSETQ. Expressed TCRB transcripts were sequenced because the entire RNA isolate underwent reverse transcription. This table comes from immunoSEQ multiplex PCR, and its TCRdb copy is limited to in-frame clones, with some not included. This sample yields approximately 240,000 clones, of which 15% to 20% are seen a single time; approximately 0.086% belongs to the top ten. General study points: Patients with Type 1 diabetes showed moderately but significantly shorter TCRB CDR3s in all four CD4+ subsets.

A word on this clone: Its antigen is undetermined.

The sequenced material came from naive CD4+ T cells from blood. The sequence came from a man in his thirties or forties with type 1 diabetes. This chain links TRBV5-1 with TRBJ2-2, with a weak D call TRBD1 (6 bases). CDR3 sequence: CATQGPKNTGELFF. CDR3 nucleotides: TGCGCCACCCAGGGGCCCAAGAACACCGGGGAGCTGTTTTTT.